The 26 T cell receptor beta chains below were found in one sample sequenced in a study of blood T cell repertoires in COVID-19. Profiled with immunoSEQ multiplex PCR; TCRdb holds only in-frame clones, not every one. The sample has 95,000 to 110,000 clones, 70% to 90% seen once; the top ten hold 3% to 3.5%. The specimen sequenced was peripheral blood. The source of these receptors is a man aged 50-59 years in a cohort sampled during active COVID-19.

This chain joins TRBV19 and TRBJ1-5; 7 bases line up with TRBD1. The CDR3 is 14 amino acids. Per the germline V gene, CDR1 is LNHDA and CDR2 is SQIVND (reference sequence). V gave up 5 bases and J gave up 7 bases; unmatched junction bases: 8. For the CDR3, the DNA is TGTGCCAGTAGTGACAGGGCGTCAGGACAGCCCCAGCATTTT. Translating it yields CASSDRASGQPQHF.

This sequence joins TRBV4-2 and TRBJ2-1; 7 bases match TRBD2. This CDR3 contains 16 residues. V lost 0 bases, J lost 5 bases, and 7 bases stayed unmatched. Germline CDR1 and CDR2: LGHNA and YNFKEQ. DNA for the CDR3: TGTGCCAGCAGCCAAGACCGGCTAGCGGACAACAATGAGCAGTTCTTC. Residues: CASSQDRLADNNEQFF.

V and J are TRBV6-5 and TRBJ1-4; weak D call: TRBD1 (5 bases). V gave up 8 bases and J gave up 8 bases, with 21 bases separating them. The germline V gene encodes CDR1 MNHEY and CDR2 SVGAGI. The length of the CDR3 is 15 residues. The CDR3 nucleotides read TGTGCCAGCTCAACCGGCGGGGCCGGTGGGGAAAAACTGTTTTTT. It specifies CASSTGGAGGEKLFF.

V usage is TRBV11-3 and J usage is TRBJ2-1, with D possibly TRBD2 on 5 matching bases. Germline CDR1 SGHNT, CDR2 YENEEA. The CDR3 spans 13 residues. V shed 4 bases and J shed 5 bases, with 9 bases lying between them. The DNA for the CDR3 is TGTGCCAGCAGCTCGAGGGTGAACAATGAGCAGTTCTTC. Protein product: CASSSRVNNEQFF. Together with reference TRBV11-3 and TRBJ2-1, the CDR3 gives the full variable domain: EAGVVQSPRYKIIEKKQPVAFWCNPISGHNTLYWYLQNLGQGPELLIRYENEEAVDDSQLPKDRFSAERLKGVDSTLKIQPAELGDSAVYLCASSSRVNNEQFFGPGTRLTVL.

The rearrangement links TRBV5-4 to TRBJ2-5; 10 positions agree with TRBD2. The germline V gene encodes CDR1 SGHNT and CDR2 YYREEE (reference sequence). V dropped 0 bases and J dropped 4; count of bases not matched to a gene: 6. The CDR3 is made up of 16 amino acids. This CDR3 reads CASSLGSGGRGETQYF. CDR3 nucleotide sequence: TGTGCCAGCAGCTTGGGTAGCGGGGGGCGGGGAGAGACCCAGTACTTC.

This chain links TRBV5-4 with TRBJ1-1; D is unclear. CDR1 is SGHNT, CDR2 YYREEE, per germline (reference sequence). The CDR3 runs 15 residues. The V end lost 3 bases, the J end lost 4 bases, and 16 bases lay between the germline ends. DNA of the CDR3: TGTGCCAGCAGCTCGGGCGGGATACGGGGCACTGAAGCTTTCTTT. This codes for CASSSGGIRGTEAFF.

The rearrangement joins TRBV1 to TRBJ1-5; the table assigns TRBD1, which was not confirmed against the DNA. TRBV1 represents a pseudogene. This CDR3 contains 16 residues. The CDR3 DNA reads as TGCACCAGCAGCCAAGATCTGTGGACAGTCTATCAGCCCCAGCATTTT. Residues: CTSSQDLWTVYQPQHF.

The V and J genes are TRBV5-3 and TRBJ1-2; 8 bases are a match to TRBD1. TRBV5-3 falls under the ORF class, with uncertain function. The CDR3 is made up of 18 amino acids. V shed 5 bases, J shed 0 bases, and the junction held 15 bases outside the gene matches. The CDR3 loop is CARSRESDRDSTNYGYTF. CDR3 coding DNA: TGTGCCAGAAGTAGGGAGTCGGACAGGGACAGTACTAACTATGGCTACACCTTC.

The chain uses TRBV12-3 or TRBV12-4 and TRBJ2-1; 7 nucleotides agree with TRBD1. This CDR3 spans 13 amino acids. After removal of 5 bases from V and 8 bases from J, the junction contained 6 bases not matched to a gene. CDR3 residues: CASSLDRVDEQFF. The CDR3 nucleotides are TGTGCCAGCAGTCTCGACAGGGTCGATGAGCAGTTCTTC.

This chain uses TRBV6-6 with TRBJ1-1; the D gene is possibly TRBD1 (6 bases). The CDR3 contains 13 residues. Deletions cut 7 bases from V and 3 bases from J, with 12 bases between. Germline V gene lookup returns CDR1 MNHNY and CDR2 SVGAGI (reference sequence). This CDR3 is CASTTGAYTEAFF. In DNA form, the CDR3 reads TGTGCCAGCACGACAGGAGCTTACACTGAAGCTTTCTTT.

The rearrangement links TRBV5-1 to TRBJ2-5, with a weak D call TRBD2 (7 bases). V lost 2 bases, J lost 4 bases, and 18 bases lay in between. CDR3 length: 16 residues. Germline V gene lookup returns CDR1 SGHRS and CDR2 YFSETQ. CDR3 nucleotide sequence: TGCGCCAGCAGCTTAGAGGGGGGGGCTCGGCGAGAGACCCAGTACTTC. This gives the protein CASSLEGGARRETQYF.

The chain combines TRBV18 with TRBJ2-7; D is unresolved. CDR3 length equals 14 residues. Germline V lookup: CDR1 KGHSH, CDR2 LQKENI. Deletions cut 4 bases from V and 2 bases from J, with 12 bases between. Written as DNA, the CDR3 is TGTGCCAGCTCACTCAACGCGGTGGCCTACGAGCAGTACTTC. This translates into CASSLNAVAYEQYF.

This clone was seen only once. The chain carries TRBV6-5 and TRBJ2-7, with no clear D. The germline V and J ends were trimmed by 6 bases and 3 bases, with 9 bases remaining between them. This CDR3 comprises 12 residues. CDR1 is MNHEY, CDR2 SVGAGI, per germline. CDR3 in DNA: TGTGCCAGCAGATCCGCGTACTACGAGCAGTACGTC. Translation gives CASRSAYYEQYV.

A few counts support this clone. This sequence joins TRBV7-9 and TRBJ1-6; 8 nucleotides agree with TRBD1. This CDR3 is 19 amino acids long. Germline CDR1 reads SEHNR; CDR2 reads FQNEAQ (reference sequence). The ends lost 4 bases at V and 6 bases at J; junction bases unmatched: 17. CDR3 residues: CASSYWTGYDSLVNSPLHF. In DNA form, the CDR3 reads TGTGCCAGCAGCTATTGGACAGGGTACGATTCCTTAGTTAATTCACCCCTCCACTTT.

Here the CDR3 reads CASTGLIGETQYF. CDR3 bases: TGTGCCAGCACCGGGTTAATCGGGGAGACCCAGTACTTC. This chain joins TRBV2 and TRBJ2-5; D is uncertain. V lost 7 bases, J lost 5 bases, and 14 bases lay in between. This CDR3 is 13 amino acids long. Germline-derived CDR1 and CDR2 are SNHLY and FYNNEI.

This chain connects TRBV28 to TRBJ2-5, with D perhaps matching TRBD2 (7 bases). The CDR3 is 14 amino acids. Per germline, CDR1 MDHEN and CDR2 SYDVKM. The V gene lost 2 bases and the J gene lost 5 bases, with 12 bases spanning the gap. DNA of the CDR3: TGTGCCAGCAGTTTAGGGGGGGGGCAGGAGACCCAGTACTTC. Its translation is CASSLGGGQETQYF.

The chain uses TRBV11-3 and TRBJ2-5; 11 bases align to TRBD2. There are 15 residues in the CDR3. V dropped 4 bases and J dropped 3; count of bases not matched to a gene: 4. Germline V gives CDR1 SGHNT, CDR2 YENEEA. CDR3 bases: TGTGCCAGCAGCTCGGGACTAGCGGATAAAGAGACCCAGTACTTC. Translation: CASSSGLADKETQYF.

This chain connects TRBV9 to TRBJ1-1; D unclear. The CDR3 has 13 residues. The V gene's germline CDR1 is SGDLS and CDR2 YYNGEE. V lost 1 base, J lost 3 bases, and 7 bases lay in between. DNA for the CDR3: TGTGCCAGCAGCGTATTACTGCACACTGAAGCTTTCTTT. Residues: CASSVLLHTEAFF.

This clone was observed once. The CDR3 DNA reads TGTGCCAGCAGACCCTGGGAGGGGAGCTCCTACGAGCAGTACTTC. Protein sequence: CASRPWEGSSYEQYF. The chain recombines TRBV6-5 with TRBJ2-7; 7 bases fit TRBD2. The CDR3 extends over 15 amino acids. Germline loops: CDR1 MNHEY, CDR2 SVGAGI. V was pared by 6 bases and J by 0 bases, with 8 bases of the junction left unmatched.

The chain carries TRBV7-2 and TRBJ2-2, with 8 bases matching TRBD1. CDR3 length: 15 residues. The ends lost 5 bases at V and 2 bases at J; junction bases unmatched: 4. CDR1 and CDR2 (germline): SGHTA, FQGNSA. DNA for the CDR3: TGTGCCAGCAGCCCTGGACAGGGCAACACCGGGGAGCTGTTTTTT. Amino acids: CASSPGQGNTGELFF.

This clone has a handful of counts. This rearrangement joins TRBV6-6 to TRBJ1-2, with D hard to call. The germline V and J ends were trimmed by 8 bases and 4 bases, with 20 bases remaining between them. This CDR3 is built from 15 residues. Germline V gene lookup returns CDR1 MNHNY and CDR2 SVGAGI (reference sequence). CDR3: CASRTSEGFTYGYTF. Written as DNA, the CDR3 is TGTGCCAGCCGGACGTCGGAGGGATTCACCTATGGCTACACCTTC.

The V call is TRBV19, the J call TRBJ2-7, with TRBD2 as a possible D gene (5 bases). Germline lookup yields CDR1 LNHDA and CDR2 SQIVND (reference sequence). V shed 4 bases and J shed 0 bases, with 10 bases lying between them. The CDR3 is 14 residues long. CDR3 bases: TGTGCCAGTAGTAGGGCTAGCTTCTCCTACGAGCAGTACTTC. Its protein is CASSRASFSYEQYF.

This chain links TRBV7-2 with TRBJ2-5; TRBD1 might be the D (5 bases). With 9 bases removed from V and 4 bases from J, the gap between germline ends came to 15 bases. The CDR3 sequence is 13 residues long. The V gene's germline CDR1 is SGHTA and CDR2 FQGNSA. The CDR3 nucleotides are TGTGCCAGTTCCCAGGGCAGGAGAGAGACCCAGTACTTC. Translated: CASSQGRRETQYF.

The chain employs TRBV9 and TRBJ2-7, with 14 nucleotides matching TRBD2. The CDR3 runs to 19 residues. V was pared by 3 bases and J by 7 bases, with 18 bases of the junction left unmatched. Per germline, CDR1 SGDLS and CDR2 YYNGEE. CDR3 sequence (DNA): TGTGCCAGCAGCGCCCGGGGACTAGCGGGGGTCGTGGGTGAAGGGGAGCAGTACTTC. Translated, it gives CASSARGLAGVVGEGEQYF. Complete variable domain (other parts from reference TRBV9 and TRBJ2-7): DSGVTQTPKHLITATGQRVTLRCSPRSGDLSVYWYQQSLDQGLQFLIQYYNGEERAKGNILERFSAQQFPDLHSELNLSSLELGDSALYFCASSARGLAGVVGEGEQYFGPGTRLTVT.

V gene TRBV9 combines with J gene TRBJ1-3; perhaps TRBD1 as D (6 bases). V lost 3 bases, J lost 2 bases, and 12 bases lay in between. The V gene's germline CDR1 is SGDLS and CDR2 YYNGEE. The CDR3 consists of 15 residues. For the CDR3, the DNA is TGTGCCAGCAGCGCCAAAGGGGGAACTGGAAACACCATATATTTT. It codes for CASSAKGGTGNTIYF.

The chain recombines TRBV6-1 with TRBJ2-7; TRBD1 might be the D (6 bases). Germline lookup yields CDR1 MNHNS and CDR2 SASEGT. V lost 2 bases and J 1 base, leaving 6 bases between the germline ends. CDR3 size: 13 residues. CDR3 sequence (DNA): TGTGCCAGCAGTGAACAGGGGTCCTACGAGCAGTACGTC. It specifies CASSEQGSYEQYV.